Each of the 30 T cell receptor beta chains below was sequenced from the same sample in a study of chemoradiotherapy in HPV16-positive cancers. The protocol was immunoSEQ multiplex PCR, while the TCRdb copy is restricted to in-frame clones and leaves out a portion. The sample consists of tens of thousands of clones, more than 85% of them appearing once. The specimen comprised blood, sampled from a patient who underwent chemoradiotherapy. The receptors come from a human donor with HPV-associated anogenital cancer.

The chain links TRBV7-2 to TRBJ2-7; 9 bases are shared with TRBD2. The V gene end was trimmed by 5 bases and the J gene end by 1 base; junction bases not matched to a gene: 6. CDR1 is SGHTA, CDR2 FQGNSA, per germline. This CDR3 spans 15 amino acids. In DNA, the CDR3 is TGTGCCAGCAGCCTCGGACTAGCGAGGTCCTACGAGCAGTACTTC. Protein: CASSLGLARSYEQYF.

The CDR3 protein is CASSHPDRGNTIYF. As DNA, the CDR3 is TGCGCCAGCAGCCATCCGGACAGGGGAAACACCATATATTTT. The chain uses TRBV5-1 and TRBJ1-3; 7 bases match TRBD1. CDR1 and CDR2 from the germline V gene are SGHRS and YFSETQ. There are 14 residues in the CDR3. The V and J ends lost 4 bases and 4 bases, in that order; junction bases with no gene match: 5. The whole variable domain, remainder taken from reference TRBV5-1 and TRBJ1-3, is KAGVTQTPRYLIKTRGQQVTLSCSPISGHRSVSWYQQTPGQGLQFLFEYFSETQRNKGNFPGRFSGRQFSNSRSEMNVSTLELGDSALYLCASSHPDRGNTIYFGEGSWLTVV.

The J gene is TRBJ2-3, the V gene TRBV11-1; no clear D. Germline values: CDR1 SGHAT, CDR2 FQDESV (reference sequence). V was shortened by 5 bases and J by 0 bases, with 9 bases between the two germline ends. The CDR3 is made up of 14 amino acids. The CDR3 bases are TGTGCCAGCAGCCGTGACATTAGCACAGATACGCAGTATTTT. Translated: CASSRDISTDTQYF.

The rearrangement joins TRBV11-2 to TRBJ2-4; 7 positions match TRBD1. Germline trimming cut 7 bases from V and 9 bases from J; bases unmatched to any gene: 15. The CDR3 runs to 15 residues. Germline V lookup: CDR1 SGHAT, CDR2 FQNNGV. CDR3 sequence: CASTNLGTVDTIQYF. CDR3 sequence (DNA): TGTGCCAGCACCAATTTAGGGACAGTGGATACCATTCAGTACTTC.

The chain carries TRBV19 and TRBJ1-1; no clear D gene. In germline, CDR1 is LNHDA, CDR2 SQIVND (reference sequence). The CDR3 totals 13 residues. Trimming pared 3 bases from V and 3 bases from J, leaving 8 bases between. This CDR3 reads CASSMEGDTEAFF. The CDR3 bases are TGTGCCAGTAGTATGGAAGGAGACACTGAAGCTTTCTTT.

This chain uses TRBV6-5 with TRBJ1-1, with 8 bases aligning to TRBD1. Trimming at V came to 5 bases and at J to 8 bases, leaving 4 bases not matched to a gene. Germline-derived CDR1 and CDR2 are MNHEY and SVGAGI. CDR3 length: 12 amino acids. The chain's CDR3 is CASSTQGAEAFF. Here the CDR3 DNA reads TGTGCCAGCAGTACCCAGGGGGCGGAAGCTTTCTTT.

V gene TRBV11-2 combines with J gene TRBJ2-1; 13 bases line up with TRBD2. The germline V gene encodes CDR1 SGHAT and CDR2 FQNNGV. There are 15 residues in the CDR3. The V segment lost 5 bases and the J segment 8 bases; nucleotides outside the gene matches: 6. The CDR3 here is CASSRTSGGAHEQFF. CDR3 nucleotides: TGTGCCAGCAGCCGTACTAGCGGGGGGGCGCATGAGCAGTTCTTC.

J is TRBJ1-4 and V is TRBV19, with a tentative D call TRBD1 (6 bases). This CDR3 region has 15 residues. The V and J ends lost 9 bases and 4 bases respectively, with 18 bases between them. Germline V lookup: CDR1 LNHDA, CDR2 SQIVND (reference sequence). The CDR3 spells CASTNKNRVNEKLFF. CDR3 bases: TGTGCCAGCACAAATAAGAACAGGGTTAATGAAAAACTGTTTTTT.

This chain connects TRBV2 to TRBJ2-2; TRBD2 matches 9 bases. CDR1 and CDR2 from the germline V gene are SNHLY and FYNNEI. Unmatched junction bases numbered 10, after V lost 7 bases and J lost 1 base. This CDR3 is built from 17 residues. The CDR3 DNA sequence: TGTGCCAGCATTCCCTGGAGACTAGCGGAGAACACCGGGGAGCTGTTTTTT. Amino acids: CASIPWRLAENTGELFF.

This sequence joins TRBV7-3 and TRBJ1-1; no clear D gene. The ends were cut back, 4 bases at V and 0 bases at J, with 6 bases in the middle. The V gene's germline CDR1 is SGHTA and CDR2 FQGTGA. CDR3 length equals 13 residues. CDR3: CASSSTLNTEAFF. As DNA, the CDR3 is TGTGCCAGCAGCTCCACTCTGAACACTGAAGCTTTCTTT.

The DNA for the CDR3 is TGCGCCAGCAGCTTGTTACCGGGACAGAACACTGAAGCTTTCTTT. Protein sequence: CASSLLPGQNTEAFF. V and J are TRBV5-1 and TRBJ1-1, with a possible D match to TRBD1 (6 bases). CDR3 length: 15 residues. Trimming stripped 1 base from V and 1 base from J, with 11 bases between. CDR1 and CDR2 (germline): SGHRS, YFSETQ.

CDR3 in amino acids: CASSITGSSNTQYF. Written as DNA, the CDR3 is TGTGCCAGCAGCATAACAGGGAGCAGTAATACGCAGTATTTT. This chain joins TRBV27 and TRBJ2-3; a possible D gene is TRBD1 (6 bases). Germline V gene lookup returns CDR1 MNHEY and CDR2 SMNVEV (reference sequence). The V and J ends lost 6 bases and 7 bases respectively, with 17 bases between them. This CDR3 has 14 amino acids.

V usage is TRBV5-1 and J usage is TRBJ1-4; D uncertain. This CDR3 spans 12 amino acids. The ends were cut back, 5 bases at V and 8 bases at J, with 10 bases in the middle. In germline, CDR1 is SGHRS, CDR2 YFSETQ. In DNA form, the CDR3 reads TGCGCCAGCAGTCTCCCATCGGAAAAACTGTTTTTT. Protein product: CASSLPSEKLFF.

This chain links TRBV29-1 with TRBJ1-1, with D unclear. The CDR3 consists of 11 residues. Trimming cost V 7 bases and J 1 base, with 7 bases left between them. Germline CDR1 reads SQVTM; CDR2 reads ANQGSEA. The chain's CDR3 is CSAERNTEAFF. As DNA, the CDR3 is TGCAGCGCCGAAAGGAACACTGAAGCTTTCTTT. The variable domain in full, with the rest retrieved from reference TRBV29-1 and TRBJ1-1, is SAVISQKPSRDICQRGTSLTIQCQVDSQVTMMFWYRQQPGQSLTLIATANQGSEATYESGFVIDKFPISRPNLTFSTLTVSNMSPEDSSIYLCSAERNTEAFFGQGTRLTVV.

DNA for the CDR3: TGTGCCAGCAGCCTCCACAGGGGCCTGAACACTGAAGCTTTCTTT. Protein product: CASSLHRGLNTEAFF. The chain is built from TRBV14 and TRBJ1-1; 7 nucleotides align to TRBD1. This CDR3 comprises 15 residues. V gave up 4 bases and J gave up 0 bases; unmatched junction bases: 5. Looked up from germline, CDR1 is SGHDN and CDR2 is FVKESK.

J is TRBJ2-7 and V is TRBV15; D not certain. The CDR3 totals 12 residues. Germline V lookup: CDR1 LNHNV, CDR2 YYDKDF (reference sequence). The V end lost 3 bases, the J end lost 6 bases, and 9 bases lay between the germline ends. In DNA, the CDR3 is TGTGCCACCAGCAGTGCCCTCTCCGAGCAGTACTTC. Translating it yields CATSSALSEQYF.

The chain uses TRBV5-1 and TRBJ2-7, with D perhaps TRBD1 (5 bases). CDR3 length: 12 amino acids. CDR1 is SGHRS and CDR2 is YFSETQ in the germline V gene. V was cut by 3 bases and J by 3 bases, with 7 bases left in between. The CDR3 loop is CASSSDIYEQYF. In nucleotides, the CDR3 is TGCGCCAGCAGCTCGGACATCTACGAGCAGTACTTC.

The rearrangement links TRBV7-6 to TRBJ2-6; 7 nucleotides line up with TRBD2. The trim removed 5 bases at V and 2 bases at J, leaving 6 bases unmatched. The CDR3 runs to 16 residues. The germline V gene has CDR1 SGHVS and CDR2 FNYEAQ. CDR3 coding DNA: TGTGCCAGCAGCCCATGGGGGGGAACTGGGGCCAACGTCCTGACTTTC. Residues: CASSPWGGTGANVLTF.

The CDR3 nucleotides read TGTGCCAGCAGTTTATCGGCCGGGATCCAGCCCCAGCATTTT. Encoded protein: CASSLSAGIQPQHF. This chain joins TRBV27 and TRBJ1-5, with D unclear. The germline V gene encodes CDR1 MNHEY and CDR2 SMNVEV (reference sequence). There are 14 residues in the CDR3. V was cut by 0 bases and J by 7 bases, with 10 bases left in between.

The chain combines TRBV27 with TRBJ1-5; D is uncertain. CDR3 length: 13 amino acids. The germline gives CDR1 MNHEY, CDR2 SMNVEV (reference sequence). V lost 5 bases and J lost 6, with 11 bases in between. CDR3 protein: CASSPRLGQPQHF. The CDR3 coding sequence is TGTGCCAGCAGTCCACGCTTGGGTCAGCCCCAGCATTTT.

The chain joins TRBV19 to TRBJ1-2; D unresolved. The V and J ends lost 5 bases and 3 bases respectively, with 13 bases between them. Germline CDR1 reads LNHDA; CDR2 reads SQIVND (reference sequence). The CDR3 loop spans 14 amino acids. In DNA, the CDR3 is TGTGCCAGTAGTGATCCCATGAATTACTATGGCTACACCTTC. Encoded protein: CASSDPMNYYGYTF.

This chain links TRBV4-1 with TRBJ2-1; 8 bases fit TRBD2. This CDR3 has 14 amino acids. From germline, CDR1 is MGHRA and CDR2 YSYEKL. The junction had 3 bases not matched to a gene; V was cut back by 0 bases and J by 8 bases. The DNA of the CDR3 is TGCGCCAGCAGCCAAGATCGGGAGGGACATGAGCAGTTCTTC. Residues: CASSQDREGHEQFF.

This clone was picked up one time. The rearrangement uses TRBV5-1 and TRBJ2-7; 7 nucleotides match TRBD1. Germline V lookup: CDR1 SGHRS, CDR2 YFSETQ. This CDR3 is 15 amino acids long. The V gene end was trimmed by 0 bases and the J gene end by 4 bases; junction bases not matched to a gene: 7. This CDR3 is CASSLAPTGKYEQYF. DNA of the CDR3: TGCGCCAGCAGCTTGGCTCCGACAGGGAAGTACGAGCAGTACTTC.

V and J are TRBV6-1 and TRBJ2-7; TRBD2 matches 7 bases. Germline CDR1 MNHNS, CDR2 SASEGT. V trimming: 5 bases; J trimming: 5 bases; junction bases outside the gene matches: 12. The CDR3 covers 15 residues. For the CDR3, the DNA is TGTGCCAGCAGTCAGCGGCGGGGAGGGAGGGACGAGCAGTACTTC. Its translation is CASSQRRGGRDEQYF.

This chain connects TRBV19 to TRBJ1-2; D not certain. In germline, CDR1 is LNHDA, CDR2 SQIVND (reference sequence). There are 14 residues in the CDR3. The ends were cut back, 10 bases at V and 8 bases at J, with 23 bases in the middle. CDR3 nucleotide sequence: TGTGCCACCCGACGGGGAGGAGTTCGGCAAGGCTACACCTTC. It encodes CATRRGGVRQGYTF.

The V gene is TRBV27, the J gene TRBJ1-2; D may be TRBD1 (5 bases). The CDR3 loop spans 12 amino acids. Germline CDR1 and CDR2: MNHEY and SMNVEV (reference sequence). V dropped 6 bases and J dropped 0 bases, with 5 bases sitting between them. The CDR3 coding sequence is TGTGCCAGCAGGACAGCTAACTATGGCTACACCTTC. Its protein product is CASRTANYGYTF.

V and J are TRBV6-1 and TRBJ1-2; D is ambiguous. Germline assignment: CDR1 MNHNS and CDR2 SASEGT. The V and J ends lost 4 bases and 4 bases respectively, with 7 bases between them. This CDR3 comprises 12 residues. The CDR3 nucleotides read TGTGCCAGCAGTGGAGTCGGCTATGGCTACACCTTC. Encoded protein: CASSGVGYGYTF.

V gene TRBV10-2 combines with J gene TRBJ2-5; no definite D call. Trimming removed 6 bases at V and 1 base at J, with 9 bases between. Germline V gives CDR1 WSHSY, CDR2 SAAADI. This CDR3 region has 13 residues. CDR3 region: CASREISQETQYF. The CDR3 nucleotides are TGCGCCAGCAGGGAGATATCCCAAGAGACCCAGTACTTC.

CDR3 loop: CASSTHEPTGMNTEAFF. Written as DNA, the CDR3 is TGTGCCAGCAGTACCCACGAGCCTACAGGGATGAACACTGAAGCTTTCTTT. The chain joins TRBV28 to TRBJ1-1, with D possibly TRBD1 on 6 matching bases. This CDR3 has 17 residues. Between the trimmed V and J ends, which lost 5 bases and 0 bases, there was a span of 19 bases. The germline CDR1 and CDR2 sequences are MDHEN and SYDVKM.

CDR3 sequence (DNA): TGTGCCAGTAGTATAGATCAGACAAGCGGGCAGTACTTC. Translation: CASSIDQTSGQYF. The rearrangement links TRBV19 to TRBJ2-7; D may be TRBD2 (5 bases). The V gene's germline CDR1 is LNHDA and CDR2 SQIVND (reference sequence). The length of the CDR3 is 13 residues. V lost 0 bases and J 9 bases, leaving 12 bases between the germline ends.